This T cell receptor beta chain was captured in a study of vaccination and CD4 T cells after COVID-19. Notes on this clonotype: Its antigen is not known.

Treatment reported: roughly 10-day PBMC culture with coronavirus spike peptide pools or control peptides (ViraFEST assay). Once obtained from cultured CD4+ T cells, the DNA was sequenced using the Oncomine TCR Beta short-read assay. A single record per CDR3 protein comes from TCRdb applying MiXCR to the PCR reads. The sample consists of 15,000 to 20,000 distinct CDR3 sequences, 40% to 50% of them appearing once. The germline V and J ends were trimmed by 2 bases and 10 bases, with 20 bases remaining between them. Germline V gene data show CDR1 as SGHAT and CDR2 as FQDESV (reference sequence). CDR3 length: 15 amino acids.

The chain employs TRBV11-1 and TRBJ1-1, with D unclear. Here the sequenced sample was CD4+ T cells from blood, cultured in vitro, taken before SARS-CoV-2 vaccination. This receptor was identified in a human donor who had recovered from COVID-19. The CDR3 nucleotides are TGTGCCAGCAGCTTAATCGCGGTCTCAGTCTCAGGAGCTTTCTTT. Protein: CASSLIAVSVSGAFF.